These 13 T cell receptor beta chains were all obtained from the same sample, sequenced in a study of T cells expressing NK-cell markers. TCRdb re-called the 5' RACE reads and catalogs CDR3 proteins one per entry, DNA excluded. This listing includes 500,000 to 700,000 distinct CDR3 sequences. Sequenced input: blood T cells: a sorted CD56 or NKG2C T cell subset, CD4+ or CD8+ T cells, or bulk PBMC T cells (not recorded which). The receptors were sampled from a young man in good health.

The CDR3 region is CASSEQGWNQPQHF. This chain connects TRBV27 to TRBJ1-5; the D gene TCRdb calls, TRBD1, cannot be checked with no DNA. The CDR3 is 14 residues long. CDR1 and CDR2 from the germline V gene are MNHEY and SMNVEV (reference sequence).

J is TRBJ1-1 and V is TRBV30. CDR3 length: 12 amino acids. From germline, CDR1 is GTSNPN and CDR2 SVGIG (reference sequence). The CDR3 loop is CARRPTNTEAFF. The full variable domain, its missing parts supplied by reference TRBV30 and TRBJ1-1, is SQTIHQWPATLVQPVGSPLSLECTVEGTSNPNLYWYRQAAGRGLQLLFYSVGIGQISSEVPQNLSASRPQDRQFILSSKKLLLSDSGFYLCARRPTNTEAFFGQGTRLTVV.

The chain recombines TRBV5-1 with TRBJ1-5; TCRdb's D call, TRBD1, is unchecked because there is no DNA. Germline CDR1 SGHRS, CDR2 YFSETQ. The CDR3 is 15 residues long. CDR3 amino acids: CASSLLGTASQPQHF.

The rearrangement joins TRBV29-1 to TRBJ2-5; TCRdb names TRBD2, which stays unverified in the absence of DNA. The germline V gene has CDR1 SQVTM and CDR2 ANQGSEA. This CDR3 spans 15 amino acids. CDR3 loop: CSAMPMIKSRETQYF.

V gene TRBV7-2 combines with J gene TRBJ2-7; the D call of TRBD1 rests on TCRdb alone, since no DNA is present to check it. The germline CDR1 and CDR2 sequences are SGHTA and FQGNSA. CDR3 size: 15 residues. The CDR3 region is CASSLDSSGVLEQYF.

CDR3 sequence: CASSLVGIRPQHF. The chain links TRBV7-2 to TRBJ1-5. The CDR3 length is 13 residues. From germline, CDR1 is SGHTA and CDR2 FQGNSA.

V usage is TRBV20-1 and J usage is TRBJ2-7. Germline V CDR1 and CDR2: DFQATT, SNEGSKA (reference sequence). The CDR3 is made up of 12 amino acids. CDR3 protein: CSASTNRVEQYF.

CDR3 loop: CASRFSGAQNTGELFF. J is TRBJ2-2 and V is TRBV2. Germline V gene data show CDR1 as SNHLY and CDR2 as FYNNEI. The CDR3 consists of 16 residues.

This chain connects TRBV10-3 to TRBJ2-1; lacking DNA, the TRBD1 call made by TCRdb goes unchecked. From germline, CDR1 is ENHRY and CDR2 SYGVKD. The CDR3 length is 16 residues. CDR3 sequence: CAIRADGVSGANEQFF.

V gene TRBV29-1 combines with J gene TRBJ2-5. CDR3 size: 14 residues. Germline V gives CDR1 SQVTM, CDR2 ANQGSEA. The CDR3 is CSGTDDVLQETQYF.

V usage is TRBV7-9 and J usage is TRBJ1-3; TCRdb gives TRBD1 as the D gene, but with no DNA this cannot be confirmed. This CDR3 region has 17 residues. Germline lookup yields CDR1 SEHNR and CDR2 FQNEAQ (reference sequence). CDR3 residues: CASSSLPGQRSGNTIYF.

CDR3 loop: CATSGLRDALNQPQHF. J is TRBJ1-5 and V is TRBV24-1; TCRdb lists TRBD1, though no DNA is available to test this call. The CDR3 sequence is 16 residues long. From germline, CDR1 is KGHDR and CDR2 SFDVKD.

V is TRBV6-2 or TRBV6-3 and J is TRBJ2-3; TCRdb reports TRBD2, a call that lacks DNA to check it against. Germline V gives CDR1 MNHEY, CDR2 SVGEGT. The CDR3 loop spans 19 amino acids. The CDR3 is CASLPGTSGRASQGDTQYF.